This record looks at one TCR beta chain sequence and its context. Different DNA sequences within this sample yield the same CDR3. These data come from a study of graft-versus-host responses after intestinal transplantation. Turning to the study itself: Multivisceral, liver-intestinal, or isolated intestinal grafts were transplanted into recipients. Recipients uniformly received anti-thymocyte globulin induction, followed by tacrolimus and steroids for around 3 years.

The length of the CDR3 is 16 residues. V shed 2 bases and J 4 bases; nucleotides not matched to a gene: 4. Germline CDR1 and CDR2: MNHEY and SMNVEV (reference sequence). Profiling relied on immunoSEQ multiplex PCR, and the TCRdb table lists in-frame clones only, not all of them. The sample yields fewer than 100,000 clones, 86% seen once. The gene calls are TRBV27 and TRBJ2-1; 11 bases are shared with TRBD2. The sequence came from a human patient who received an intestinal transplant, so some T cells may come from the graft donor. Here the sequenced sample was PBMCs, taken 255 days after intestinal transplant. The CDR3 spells CASSLGTSGSYNEQFF. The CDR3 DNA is TGTGCCAGCAGTTTAGGGACTAGCGGAAGTTACAATGAGCAGTTCTTC.